This is a list of T cell receptor beta chains from one sample in a study of Graves' ophthalmopathy and Graves' hyperthyroidism. TCRdb ran MiXCR on the multiplex PCR reads and lists one entry per CDR3 protein. Among about 620,000 distinct CDR3 sequences listed, 20% to 25% were seen once. Sequenced sample: peripheral blood. The receptors shown here come from a woman aged 18 to 35 with stable Graves' hyperthyroidism. Some clones in this sample may be carry-over from other donors' samples. Both conserved end residues are part of each CDR3. The order of the fields is clone size, V gene, D gene, J gene, CDR3 length, CDR3 protein, CDR3 DNA. A D gene is named only where the DNA matches it firmly. Size is stated for part of the rows, as once, few or many counts, or as a class when the clone is expanded.

many	TRBV6-5	TRBD1	TRBJ2-2	16	CASSYSDRVNTGELFF	TGTGCCAGCAGTTACTCGGACAGGGTAAACACCGGGGAGCTGTTTTTT
many	TRBV5-1	TRBD2	TRBJ2-2	17	CASSSTVAGGLAGELFF	TGCGCCAGCAGCTCCACCGTAGCGGGGGGGCTGGCCGGGGAGCTGTTTTTT
many	TRBV29-1	TRBD2	TRBJ2-2	14	CSVELAGESGELFF	TGCAGCGTTGAGCTAGCGGGAGAGTCCGGGGAGCTGTTTTTT
many	TRBV20-1	TRBD2	TRBJ2-5	14	CSARERGGAETQYF	TGCAGTGCTAGAGAGCGCGGGGGGGCGGAGACCCAGTACTTC
many	TRBV30	-	TRBJ1-5	14	CAWSRSNQNQPQHF	TGTGCCTGGAGTCGCTCCAACCAGAATCAGCCCCAGCATTTT
many	TRBV12-3/TRBV12-4	-	TRBJ2-2	16	CASRAPFRANTGELFF	TGTGCCAGCAGGGCCCCTTTCAGGGCGAACACCGGGGAGCTGTTTTTT
-	TRBV5-1	-	TRBJ2-7	17	CASRPQPADSYLYEQYF	TGCGCCAGCAGACCACAGCCTGCGGACTCATACCTCTACGAGCAGTACTTC
many	TRBV5-1	TRBD1	TRBJ1-2	15	CASSSLGQGRAGYTF	TGCGCCAGCAGCTCGCTAGGACAGGGTCGGGCTGGCTACACCTTC
many	TRBV27	-	TRBJ1-1	13	CASSLWANTEAFF	TGTGCCAGCAGTTTATGGGCGAACACTGAAGCTTTCTTT
few	TRBV5-1	-	TRBJ2-2	16	CASQILGADVTGELFF	TGCGCCAGCCAGATTTTGGGGGCCGATGTTACCGGGGAGCTGTTTTTT
many	TRBV30	-	TRBJ1-1	13	CAWKTEPNTEAFF	TGTGCCTGGAAAACGGAACCGAACACTGAAGCTTTCTTT
many	TRBV20-1	-	TRBJ1-1	13	CSARVRPSSSAFF	TGCAGTGCTAGAGTGCGGCCGAGTTCATCTGCTTTCTTT
once	TRBV20-1	TRBD1	TRBJ2-5	13	CSAPQGQQETQYF	TGCAGTGCCCCCCAGGGACAGCAAGAGACCCAGTACTTC
-	TRBV9	-	TRBJ2-7	16	CASSSHMLADGDEQYF	TGTGCCAGCAGTTCTCACATGCTGGCCGACGGGGACGAGCAGTACTTC
many	TRBV6-5	TRBD2	TRBJ2-5	15	CASIHPSGGGKTQYF	TGTGCCAGCATCCACCCTAGCGGGGGTGGGAAGACCCAGTACTTC
many	TRBV6-5	TRBD1	TRBJ1-5	14	CASTRTGGGQPQHF	TGTGCCAGCACAAGGACAGGGGGTGGCCAGCCCCAGCATTTT
-	TRBV27	-	TRBJ1-1	14	CASSLGGLSTEAFF	TGTGCCAGCAGTTTAGGAGGGCTGAGCACTGAAGCTTTCTTT
many	TRBV7-9	-	TRBJ2-7	14	CASSLSRELYEQYF	TGTGCCAGCAGTTTGTCCAGGGAACTCTACGAGCAGTACTTC
-	TRBV6-1	-	TRBJ2-5	13	CASQRPGQETQYF	TGTGCCAGCCAACGGCCCGGACAAGAGACCCAGTACTTC
-	TRBV12-3/TRBV12-4	-	TRBJ1-5	16	CASKQGRAPSNQPQHF	TGTGCCAGCAAACAAGGACGGGCACCTAGCAATCAGCCCCAGCATTTT
many	TRBV7-2	-	TRBJ1-1	13	CASSQTGSTEAFF	TGTGCCAGCAGCCAAACGGGGTCCACTGAAGCTTTCTTT
many	TRBV5-1	TRBD1	TRBJ2-7	14	CASTERQGSYEQYF	TGCGCCAGCACCGAAAGACAGGGCTCCTACGAGCAGTACTTC
-	TRBV6-1	-	TRBJ1-1	15	CASSLRRTMNTEAFF	TGTGCCAGCAGTCTCCGGAGGACCATGAACACTGAAGCTTTCTTT
many	TRBV28	-	TRBJ2-2	17	CASSLDSEAWNTGELFF	TGTGCCAGCAGTTTAGATAGCGAGGCCTGGAACACCGGGGAGCTGTTTTTT
-	TRBV18	TRBD1	TRBJ1-5	16	CASSPGTVYSNQPQHF	TGTGCCAGCTCACCGGGGACAGTCTATAGCAATCAGCCCCAGCATTTT
many	TRBV27	-	TRBJ1-5	14	CASSYGRNNQPQHF	TGTGCCAGCAGTTACGGACGGAATAATCAGCCCCAGCATTTT
-	TRBV5-1	-	TRBJ1-6	13	CASKDSLDSPLHF	TGCGCCAGCAAGGACAGCTTAGATTCACCCCTCCACTTT
many	TRBV11-2	-	TRBJ2-1	16	CASSLGSRLDGNEQFF	TGTGCCAGCAGCTTAGGATCTAGGCTGGACGGGAATGAGCAGTTCTTC
-	TRBV18	TRBD1	TRBJ2-2	16	CASSPPRQGNTGELFF	TGTGCCAGCTCACCACCGCGACAGGGAAACACCGGGGAGCTGTTTTTT
-	TRBV19	-	TRBJ2-2	13	CASSIDLSGELFF	TGTGCCAGTAGTATAGATCTATCAGGGGAGCTGTTTTTT
-	TRBV6-5	-	TRBJ1-2	13	CASSYGTSYGYTF	TGTGCCAGCAGTTACGGGACCTCCTATGGCTACACCTTC
many	TRBV20-1	-	TRBJ2-1	15	CSAPRWGEGGNEQFF	TGCAGTGCCCCACGCTGGGGAGAAGGGGGCAATGAGCAGTTCTTC
many	TRBV13	-	TRBJ2-2	14	CASSPQGGTGELFF	TGTGCCAGCAGCCCCCAAGGAGGAACCGGGGAGCTGTTTTTT
many	TRBV7-9	TRBD2	TRBJ2-7	15	CASQTGTSGVREQYF	TGTGCCAGTCAAACCGGGACTAGCGGGGTCCGCGAGCAGTACTTC
many	TRBV11-1	TRBD2	TRBJ2-2	16	CASINPGGTNTGELFF	TGTGCCAGCATCAACCCGGGGGGAACGAACACCGGGGAGCTGTTTTTT
-	TRBV5-1	TRBD2	TRBJ2-5	16	CASSFGLAGNQETQYF	TGCGCCAGCAGCTTCGGACTAGCGGGGAACCAAGAGACCCAGTACTTC
few	TRBV28	TRBD1	TRBJ1-1	15	CASSLYGQANTEAFF	TGTGCCAGCAGTTTATACGGACAGGCGAACACTGAAGCTTTCTTT
many	TRBV6-1	-	TRBJ1-1	12	CASSEAADEAFF	TGTGCCAGCAGTGAAGCGGCGGATGAAGCTTTCTTT
many	TRBV5-1	TRBD2	TRBJ2-7	14	CASSGGSSFYEQYF	TGCGCCAGCAGCGGCGGGAGTTCTTTCTACGAGCAGTACTTC
many	TRBV20-1	-	TRBJ1-1	15	CSARDEEGLNTEAFF	TGCAGTGCTAGAGATGAGGAGGGCCTGAACACTGAAGCTTTCTTT
many	TRBV30	-	TRBJ1-5	12	CAWSWGNQPQHF	TGTGCCTGGAGTTGGGGGAATCAGCCCCAGCATTTT
-	TRBV6-2/TRBV6-3	-	TRBJ1-5	15	CASTHGGLSNQPQHF	TGTGCCAGCACCCACGGGGGACTTAGCAATCAGCCCCAGCATTTT
many	TRBV6-2/TRBV6-3	-	TRBJ1-2	15	CASSYSGQRPWGYTF	TGTGCCAGCAGTTACAGCGGACAGAGGCCGTGGGGCTACACCTTC
-	TRBV12-3/TRBV12-4	-	TRBJ1-2	18	CASSTTGYGYTSDYGYTF	TGTGCCAGCAGCACTACTGGCTATGGCTACACCTCAGACTATGGCTACACCTTC
few	TRBV9	-	TRBJ1-2	14	CASSGLQGLGGYTF	TGTGCCAGCAGCGGACTACAGGGACTCGGTGGCTACACCTTC